The clone carrying this TCR beta chain is labeled as medium-sized. Prior to thyroid surgery, none of the patients had received any treatment. The data originate from a study of metastatic and nonmetastatic thyroid tumors. The authors' processing: Clinicopathological groups differed in CDR3, with these differences serving to build a distant-metastasis classifier for papillary thyroid cancer. Via MiXCR, TCRdb re-called the PCR reads. TCRdb assigned the V and J calls; the authors' analysis was not used. The table records roughly 13,000 clones, 25% of them present only once. CDR1 is DFQATT and CDR2 is SNEGSKA in the germline V gene (reference sequence). V shed 0 bases and J shed 3 bases, with 9 bases lying between them. This CDR3 is 14 amino acids long.

This receptor was identified in a female donor with papillary thyroid cancer or a benign thyroid nodule (not recorded which). Some clones in this sample may be carry-over from other donors' samples. Sequencing was performed on tumor tissue. The V call is TRBV20-1, the J call TRBJ2-1; no firm D call. CDR3 region: CSARDITHYNEQFF. The DNA for the CDR3 is TGCAGTGCTAGAGATATTACCCACTACAATGAGCAGTTCTTC.